This T cell receptor beta chain comes out of a study of cytomegalovirus exposure and HLA in healthy donors. Study information: Out of 350 to 400 genotyped donors, about 80% belonged to the Caucasian-associated ancestry cluster.

Amplification used 60 Vbeta primers and 13 Jbeta primers. The table came from immunoSEQ multiplex PCR; TCRdb's copy has only in-frame clones and leaves some out. The repertoire holds 200,000 to 250,000 clones, with approximately 85% as singletons. This CDR3 spans 15 amino acids. V shed 4 bases and J 5 bases; nucleotides not matched to a gene: 10. Germline-derived CDR1 and CDR2 are MDHEN and SYDVKM. The chain employs TRBV28 and TRBJ2-5, with TRBD2 identical over 7 bases. Material for sequencing was PBMCs. The source of this sequence is a woman aged 40 to 49 in good health and CMV-seronegative. The CDR3 spells CASSSAGTGGETQYF. CDR3 bases: TGTGCCAGCAGTTCCGCCGGGACCGGGGGGGAGACCCAGTACTTC.